This T cell receptor (beta chain) comes out of a study of patients and donors after allogeneic stem cell transplantation. TCRdb redid the calling of the RT-PCR reads with MiXCR, one entry per CDR3 protein. The sample lists some 10,000 distinct CDR3 sequences; around 4.1% were seen once. This clonotype has a count of ten or more. The CDR3 extends over 13 amino acids. Germline V gives CDR1 MNHEY, CDR2 SMNVEV (reference sequence). The V and J ends lost 0 bases and 4 bases respectively, with 7 bases between them. The chain is built from TRBV27 and TRBJ2-7, with D unresolved. The sequence came from a human donor who was either an allogeneic HSCT recipient or a stem cell or donor lymphocyte infusion donor (not recorded which). It is not recorded whose cells these are; they may come from a transplant donor. The sample taken for sequencing was blood, either unsorted or a sorted T cell fraction (not recorded which). The CDR3 sequence is CASSLSPPYEQYF. As DNA, the CDR3 is TGTGCCAGCAGTTTATCGCCCCCGTACGAGCAGTACTTC.